This is a list of T cell receptor beta chains from one sample in a study of cytomegalovirus exposure and HLA in healthy donors. The assay was immunoSEQ multiplex PCR, and TCRdb's table has in-frame clones only and misses some. The sample shows roughly 180,000 clones, around four fifths of them seen only once. The sequencing sample was made of PBMCs. These receptors were collected from a man aged 25-40 years in good health and CMV-seronegative. The CDR3 runs from the conserved cysteine through the conserved F or W. D genes are given only for firm matches. Not all rows give a size; the values are once, few, many and, for expanded clones, a class.

length | J | D | size | V | CDR3 | DNA
16 | TRBJ2-2 | - | - | TRBV4-3 | CASSQSFGTNTGELFF | TGCGCCAGCAGCCAGAGCTTCGGGACAAACACCGGGGAGCTGTTTTTT
13 | TRBJ2-2 | - | few | TRBV4-2 | CASSQDSSGELFF | TGTGCCAGCAGCCAAGATTCCTCGGGGGAGCTGTTTTTT
21 | TRBJ1-4 | - | - | TRBV4-1 | CASSQEGWQGGGWRNNEKLFF | TGCGCCAGCAGCCAAGAGGGGTGGCAGGGAGGGGGATGGCGGAATAATGAAAAACTGTTTTTT
15 | TRBJ1-1 | TRBD1 | - | TRBV9 | CASSRGTGGGTEAFF | TGTGCCAGCAGCCGCGGGACAGGGGGAGGTACTGAAGCTTTCTTT
15 | TRBJ1-3 | - | - | TRBV27 | CASSLSNRAGNTIYF | TGTGCCAGCAGTTTATCCAACAGGGCTGGAAACACCATATATTTT
13 | TRBJ2-7 | - | few | TRBV10-3 | CAISEDWDNEQYF | TGTGCCATCAGTGAGGATTGGGACAACGAGCAGTACTTC
16 | TRBJ1-1 | TRBD1 | few | TRBV19 | CASSRTNTGGLTEAFF | TGTGCCAGTAGTAGAACAAACACAGGGGGCCTCACTGAAGCTTTCTTT
15 | TRBJ1-5 | TRBD1 | - | TRBV30 | CAWTRDRGFNQPQHF | TGTGCCTGGACCCGAGACAGGGGATTCAATCAGCCCCAGCATTTT
16 | TRBJ1-3 | - | - | TRBV19 | CASSIGASAGGNTIYF | TGTGCCAGTAGTATAGGGGCCTCCGCGGGTGGAAACACCATATATTTT
13 | TRBJ2-7 | - | - | TRBV19 | CASSGRGSYEQYF | TGTGCCAGCTCCGGCAGGGGATCCTACGAGCAGTACTTC
14 | TRBJ2-7 | TRBD1 | - | TRBV18 | CASSPGQGVIEQYF | TGTGCCAGCTCACCTGGACAGGGAGTCATCGAGCAGTACTTC
16 | TRBJ2-7 | TRBD2 | - | TRBV7-2 | CASSLTSGSFYHEQYF | TGTGCCAGCAGCTTAACTAGCGGGAGTTTTTACCACGAGCAGTACTTC
15 | TRBJ1-1 | TRBD1 | once | TRBV11-2 | CASSLEDRVSTEAFF | TGTGCCAGCAGCTTAGAGGACAGGGTATCCACTGAAGCTTTCTTT
14 | TRBJ1-2 | - | - | TRBV7-6 | CASSPQRHGHGYTF | TGTGCCAGCAGCCCCCAGAGGCATGGTCATGGCTACACCTTC
11 | TRBJ1-2 | - | - | TRBV18 | CASSPADGYTF | TGTGCCAGCTCACCTGCAGATGGCTACACCTTC
15 | TRBJ2-7 | - | once | TRBV7-2 | CASSSGGPLSYEQYF | TGTGCCAGCAGCTCCGGGGGGCCTCTATCCTACGAGCAGTACTTC
16 | TRBJ2-1 | TRBD2 | - | TRBV7-2 | CASSLDVSGGYNEQFF | TGTGCCAGCAGCTTAGATGTATCGGGAGGGTACAATGAGCAGTTCTTC
15 | TRBJ1-4 | TRBD1 | once | TRBV5-1 | CASSFRTGLNEKLFF | TGCGCCAGCAGCTTCCGGACAGGGCTTAATGAAAAACTGTTTTTT
15 | TRBJ2-5 | TRBD2 | - | TRBV9 | CASSVGVSGGETQYF | TGTGCCAGCAGCGTAGGTGTTAGCGGGGGTGAGACCCAGTACTTC
14 | TRBJ2-1 | - | once | TRBV7-2 | CASSLEPLSDSQFF | TGTGCCAGCAGCCTCGAACCGCTCTCGGACAGTCAGTTCTTC
16 | TRBJ2-1 | - | - | TRBV18 | CASSPPARASYNEQFF | TGTGCCAGCTCACCACCGGCCAGGGCTTCCTACAATGAGCAGTTCTTC
15 | TRBJ2-1 | - | - | TRBV4-3 | CASSQPGLSYNEQFF | TGCGCCAGCAGCCAGCCAGGGCTCTCCTACAATGAGCAGTTCTTC
16 | TRBJ2-7 | - | - | TRBV4-1 | CASSQEGQIRSYEQYF | TGCGCCAGCAGCCAAGAGGGGCAGATCCGCTCCTACGAGCAGTACTTC
15 | TRBJ1-5 | TRBD1 | - | TRBV29-1 | CSVRTGLMSNQPQHF | TGCAGCGTAAGGACAGGATTGATGAGCAATCAGCCCCAGCATTTT